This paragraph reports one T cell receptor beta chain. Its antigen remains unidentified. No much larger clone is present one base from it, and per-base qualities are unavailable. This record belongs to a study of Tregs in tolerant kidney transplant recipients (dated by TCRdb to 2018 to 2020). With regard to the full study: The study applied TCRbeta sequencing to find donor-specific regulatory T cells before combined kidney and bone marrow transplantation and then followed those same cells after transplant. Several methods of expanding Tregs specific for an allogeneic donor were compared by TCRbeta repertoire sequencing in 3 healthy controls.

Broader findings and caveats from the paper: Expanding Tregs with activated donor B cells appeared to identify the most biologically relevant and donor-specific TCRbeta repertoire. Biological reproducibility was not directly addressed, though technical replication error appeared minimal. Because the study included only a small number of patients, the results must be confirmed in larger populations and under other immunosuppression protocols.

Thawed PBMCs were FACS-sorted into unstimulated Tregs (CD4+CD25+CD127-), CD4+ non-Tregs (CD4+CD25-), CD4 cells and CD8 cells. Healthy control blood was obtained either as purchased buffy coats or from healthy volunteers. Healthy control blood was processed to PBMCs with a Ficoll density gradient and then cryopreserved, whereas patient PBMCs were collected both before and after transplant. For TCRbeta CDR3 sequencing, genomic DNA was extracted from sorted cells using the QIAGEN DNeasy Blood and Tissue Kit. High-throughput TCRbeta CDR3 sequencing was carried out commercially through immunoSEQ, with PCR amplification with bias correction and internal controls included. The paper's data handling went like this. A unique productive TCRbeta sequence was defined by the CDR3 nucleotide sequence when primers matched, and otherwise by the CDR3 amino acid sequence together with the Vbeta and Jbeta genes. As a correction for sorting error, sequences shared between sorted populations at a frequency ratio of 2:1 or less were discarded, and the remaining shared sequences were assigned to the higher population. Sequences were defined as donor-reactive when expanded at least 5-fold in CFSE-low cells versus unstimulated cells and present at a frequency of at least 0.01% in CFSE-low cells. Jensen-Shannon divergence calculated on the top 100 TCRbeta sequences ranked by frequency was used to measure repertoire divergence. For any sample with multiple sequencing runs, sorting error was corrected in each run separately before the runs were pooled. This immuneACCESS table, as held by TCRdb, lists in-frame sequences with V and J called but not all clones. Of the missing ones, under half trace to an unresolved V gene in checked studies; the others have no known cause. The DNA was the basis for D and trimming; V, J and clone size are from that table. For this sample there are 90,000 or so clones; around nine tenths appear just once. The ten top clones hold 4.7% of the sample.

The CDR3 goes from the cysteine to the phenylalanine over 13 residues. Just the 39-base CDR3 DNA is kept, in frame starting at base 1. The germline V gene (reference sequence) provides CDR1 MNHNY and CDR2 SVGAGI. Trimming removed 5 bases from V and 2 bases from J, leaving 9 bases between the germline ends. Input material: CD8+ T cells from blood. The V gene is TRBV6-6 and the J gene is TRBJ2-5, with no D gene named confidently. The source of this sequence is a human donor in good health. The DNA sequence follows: TGTGCCAGCAGTCTATTCGAGCAAGAGACCCAGTACTTC. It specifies CASSLFEQETQYF.